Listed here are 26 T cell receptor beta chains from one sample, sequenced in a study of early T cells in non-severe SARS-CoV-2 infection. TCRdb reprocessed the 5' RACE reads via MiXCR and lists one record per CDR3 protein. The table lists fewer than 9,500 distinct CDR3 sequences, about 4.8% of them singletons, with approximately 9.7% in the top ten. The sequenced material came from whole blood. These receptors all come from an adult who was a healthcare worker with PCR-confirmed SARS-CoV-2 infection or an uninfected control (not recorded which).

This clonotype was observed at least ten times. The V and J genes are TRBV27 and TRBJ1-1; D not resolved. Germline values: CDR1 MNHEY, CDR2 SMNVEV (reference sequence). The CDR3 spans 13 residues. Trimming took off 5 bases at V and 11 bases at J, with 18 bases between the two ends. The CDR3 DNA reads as TGTGCCAGCAGTCTCTCTCCTGGGAGGCTGGCTTTCTTT. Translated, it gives CASSLSPGRLAFF.

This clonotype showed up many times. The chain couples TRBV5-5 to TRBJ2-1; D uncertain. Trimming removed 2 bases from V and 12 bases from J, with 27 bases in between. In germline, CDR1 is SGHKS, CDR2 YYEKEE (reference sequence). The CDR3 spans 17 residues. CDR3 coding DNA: TGTGCCAGCAGCTTTGGGCAGTTGAACACACCTCCCCCGAGGCAGTTCTTC. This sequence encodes CASSFGQLNTPPPRQFF. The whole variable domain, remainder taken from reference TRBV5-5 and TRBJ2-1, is DAGVTQSPTHLIKTRGQQVTLRCSPISGHKSVSWYQQVLGQGPQFIFQYYEKEERGRGNFPDRFSARQFPNYSSELNVNALLLGDSALYLCASSFGQLNTPPPRQFFGPGTRLTVL.

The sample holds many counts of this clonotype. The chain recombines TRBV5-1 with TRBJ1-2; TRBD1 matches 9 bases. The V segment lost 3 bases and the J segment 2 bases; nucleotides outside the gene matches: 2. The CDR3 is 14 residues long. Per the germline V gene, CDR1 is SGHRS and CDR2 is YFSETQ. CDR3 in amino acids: CASSSTGGNYGYTF. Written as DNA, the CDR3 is TGCGCCAGCAGCTCGACAGGGGGGAACTATGGCTACACCTTC.

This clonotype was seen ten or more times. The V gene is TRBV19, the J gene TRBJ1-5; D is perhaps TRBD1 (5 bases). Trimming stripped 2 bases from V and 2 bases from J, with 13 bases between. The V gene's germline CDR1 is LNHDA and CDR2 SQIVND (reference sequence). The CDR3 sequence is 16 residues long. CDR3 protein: CASSISKGRGNQPQHF. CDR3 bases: TGTGCCAGTAGTATAAGTAAGGGGCGCGGCAATCAGCCCCAGCATTTT.

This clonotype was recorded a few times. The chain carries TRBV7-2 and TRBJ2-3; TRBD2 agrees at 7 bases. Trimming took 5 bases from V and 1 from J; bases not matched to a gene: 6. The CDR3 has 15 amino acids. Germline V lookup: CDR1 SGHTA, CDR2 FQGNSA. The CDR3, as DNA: TGTGCCAGCAGCCGAGCAGGGAGGGGCACAGATACGCAGTATTTT. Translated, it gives CASSRAGRGTDTQYF.

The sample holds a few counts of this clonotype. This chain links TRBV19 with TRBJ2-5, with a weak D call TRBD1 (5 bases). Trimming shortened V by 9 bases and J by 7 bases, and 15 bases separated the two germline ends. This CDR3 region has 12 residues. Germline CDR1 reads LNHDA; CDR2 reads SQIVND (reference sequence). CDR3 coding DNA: TGTGCCAGCAGGACCCCCCAGGGGACCCAGTACTTC. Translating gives CASRTPQGTQYF.

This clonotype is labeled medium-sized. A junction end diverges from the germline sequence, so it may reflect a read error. The CDR3 sequence is CASSIRSDTTVLF. The CDR3 region has the DNA TGTGCCAGCAGCATAAGGTCTGACACCACTGTCCTCTTT. The V call is TRBV11-2, the J call TRBJ1-1; unclear D gene. The CDR3 runs to 13 residues. In germline, CDR1 is SGHAT, CDR2 FQNNGV.

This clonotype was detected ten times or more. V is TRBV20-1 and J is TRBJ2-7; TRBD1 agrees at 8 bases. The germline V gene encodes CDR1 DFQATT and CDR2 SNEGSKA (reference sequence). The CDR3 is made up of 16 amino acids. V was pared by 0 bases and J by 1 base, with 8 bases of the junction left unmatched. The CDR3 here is CSARDLGRGRSYEQYF. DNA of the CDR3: TGCAGTGCTAGAGATCTGGGCAGGGGGCGGTCCTACGAGCAGTACTTC.

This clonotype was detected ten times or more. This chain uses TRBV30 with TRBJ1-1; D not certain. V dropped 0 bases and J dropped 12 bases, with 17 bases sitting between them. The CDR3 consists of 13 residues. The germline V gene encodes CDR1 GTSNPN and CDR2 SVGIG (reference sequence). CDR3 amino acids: CAWSVQPSSETFF. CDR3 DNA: TGTGCCTGGAGTGTACAACCGTCATCGGAAACTTTCTTT.

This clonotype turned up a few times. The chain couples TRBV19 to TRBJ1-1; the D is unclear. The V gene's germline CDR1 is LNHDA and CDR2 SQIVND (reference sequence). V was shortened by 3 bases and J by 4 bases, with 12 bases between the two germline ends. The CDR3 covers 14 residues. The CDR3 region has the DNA TGTGCCAGTAGTATTGGGATCGGGAGCACTGAAGCTTTCTTT. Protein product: CASSIGIGSTEAFF.

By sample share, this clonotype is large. The CDR3 DNA sequence: TGTGCCACTTCCGGGGGCCATGGCCTAGCCAAAAACATTCAGTACTTC. Its translation is CATSGGHGLAKNIQYF. The gene calls are TRBV28 and TRBJ2-4; D tentatively reads TRBD1 or TRBD2 (6 bases each). The germline gives CDR1 MDHEN, CDR2 SYDVKM. The CDR3 consists of 16 residues. The V end lost 10 bases, the J end lost 0 bases, and 19 bases lay between the germline ends. The whole variable domain, remainder taken from reference TRBV28 and TRBJ2-4, is DVKVTQSSRYLVKRTGEKVFLECVQDMDHENMFWYRQDPGLGLRLIYFSYDVKMKEKGDIPEGYSVSREKKERFSLILESASTNQTSMYLCATSGGHGLAKNIQYFGAGTRLSVL.

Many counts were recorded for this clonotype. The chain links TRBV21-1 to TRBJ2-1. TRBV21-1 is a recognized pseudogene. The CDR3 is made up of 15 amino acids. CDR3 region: CASFAGRVDYNEQFF. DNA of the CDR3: TGTGCCAGCTTTGCTGGACGAGTGGACTACAATGAGCAGTTCTTC.

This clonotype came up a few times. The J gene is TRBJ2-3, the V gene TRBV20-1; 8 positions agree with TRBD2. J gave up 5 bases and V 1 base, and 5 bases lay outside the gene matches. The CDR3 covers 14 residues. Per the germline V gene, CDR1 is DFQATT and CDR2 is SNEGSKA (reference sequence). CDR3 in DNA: TGCAGTGCTAGAGTACCGGGAGGGAAAGATACGCAGTATTTT. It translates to CSARVPGGKDTQYF.

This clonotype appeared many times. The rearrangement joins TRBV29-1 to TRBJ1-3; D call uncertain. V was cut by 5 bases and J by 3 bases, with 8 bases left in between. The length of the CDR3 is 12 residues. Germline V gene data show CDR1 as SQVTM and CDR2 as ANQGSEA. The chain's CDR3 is CSVHDGGNTIYF. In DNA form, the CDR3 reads TGCAGCGTTCACGACGGTGGAAACACCATATATTTT.

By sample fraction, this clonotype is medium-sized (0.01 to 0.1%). Here the CDR3 reads CAISDTSGRFYEQYV. In nucleotides, the CDR3 is TGTGCCATCAGTGACACTAGCGGGAGGTTCTACGAGCAGTACGTC. The chain recombines TRBV10-3 with TRBJ2-7, with 12 bases lining up with TRBD2. The V gene end was trimmed by 3 bases and the J gene end by 3 bases; junction bases not matched to a gene: 3. Germline V gene data show CDR1 as ENHRY and CDR2 as SYGVKD. This CDR3 has 15 amino acids.

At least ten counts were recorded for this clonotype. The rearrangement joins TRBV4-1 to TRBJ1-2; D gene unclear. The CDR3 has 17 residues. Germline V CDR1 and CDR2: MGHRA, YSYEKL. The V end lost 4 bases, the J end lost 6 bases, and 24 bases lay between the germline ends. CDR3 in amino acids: CASSPGWEGWSKDGYTF. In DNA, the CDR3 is TGCGCCAGCAGCCCAGGATGGGAGGGATGGTCAAAAGATGGCTACACCTTC.

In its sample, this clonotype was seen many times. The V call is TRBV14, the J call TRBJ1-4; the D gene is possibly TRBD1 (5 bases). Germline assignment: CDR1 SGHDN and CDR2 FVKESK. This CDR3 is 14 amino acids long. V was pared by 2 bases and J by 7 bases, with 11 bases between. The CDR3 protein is CASSQIRAGEKLFF. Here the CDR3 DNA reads TGTGCCAGCAGCCAAATCAGGGCGGGTGAAAAACTGTTTTTT.

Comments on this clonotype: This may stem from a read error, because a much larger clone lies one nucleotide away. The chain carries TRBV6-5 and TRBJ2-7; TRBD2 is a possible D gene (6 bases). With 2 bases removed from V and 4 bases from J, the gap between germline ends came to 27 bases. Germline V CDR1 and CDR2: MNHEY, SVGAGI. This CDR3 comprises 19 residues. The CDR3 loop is CASSYTGDARAGYGYEQYF. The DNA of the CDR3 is TGTGCCAGCAGTTACACGGGTGACGCGCGGGCGGGATACGGGTACGAGCAGTACTTC.

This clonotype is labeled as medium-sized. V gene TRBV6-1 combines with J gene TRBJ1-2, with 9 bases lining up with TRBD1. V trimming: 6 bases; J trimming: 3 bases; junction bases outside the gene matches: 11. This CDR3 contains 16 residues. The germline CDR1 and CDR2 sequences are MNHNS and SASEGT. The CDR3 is CASRRGQGKFDYGYTF. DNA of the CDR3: TGTGCCAGCAGAAGAGGACAGGGGAAGTTCGACTATGGCTACACCTTC.

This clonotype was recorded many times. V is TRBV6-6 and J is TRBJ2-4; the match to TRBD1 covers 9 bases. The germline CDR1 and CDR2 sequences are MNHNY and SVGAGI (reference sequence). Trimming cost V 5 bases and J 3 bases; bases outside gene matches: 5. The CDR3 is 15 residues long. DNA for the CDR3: TGTGCCAGCAGTGGAGTGACAGGGGGCAAAAACATTCAGTACTTC. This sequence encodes CASSGVTGGKNIQYF.

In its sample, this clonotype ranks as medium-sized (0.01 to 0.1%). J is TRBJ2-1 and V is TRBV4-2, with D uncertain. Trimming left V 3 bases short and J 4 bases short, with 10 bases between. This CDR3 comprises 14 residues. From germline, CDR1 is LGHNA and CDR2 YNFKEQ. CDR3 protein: CASSHRLLYNEQFF. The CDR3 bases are TGTGCCAGCAGCCACCGACTCCTTTACAATGAGCAGTTCTTC.

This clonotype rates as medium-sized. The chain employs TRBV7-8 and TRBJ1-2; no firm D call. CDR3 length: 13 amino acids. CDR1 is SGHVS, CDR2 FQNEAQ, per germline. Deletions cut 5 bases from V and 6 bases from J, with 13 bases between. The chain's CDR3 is CASSPHGEHGYTF. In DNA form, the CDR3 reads TGTGCCAGCAGCCCACACGGGGAGCATGGCTACACCTTC.

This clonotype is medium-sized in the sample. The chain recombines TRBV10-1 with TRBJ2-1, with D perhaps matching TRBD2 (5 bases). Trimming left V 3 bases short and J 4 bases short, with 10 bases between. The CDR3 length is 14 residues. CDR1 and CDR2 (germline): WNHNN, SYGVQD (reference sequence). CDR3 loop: CASSDRSGYNEQFF. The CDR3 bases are TGCGCCAGCAGTGACCGAAGCGGATACAATGAGCAGTTCTTC.

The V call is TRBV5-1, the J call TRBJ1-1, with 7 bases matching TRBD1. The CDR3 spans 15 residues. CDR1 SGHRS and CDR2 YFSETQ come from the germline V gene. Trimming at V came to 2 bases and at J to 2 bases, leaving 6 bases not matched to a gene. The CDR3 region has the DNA TGCGCCAGCAGCTTCCGGACAGGTGGCAACACTGAAGCTTTCTTT. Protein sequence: CASSFRTGGNTEAFF.

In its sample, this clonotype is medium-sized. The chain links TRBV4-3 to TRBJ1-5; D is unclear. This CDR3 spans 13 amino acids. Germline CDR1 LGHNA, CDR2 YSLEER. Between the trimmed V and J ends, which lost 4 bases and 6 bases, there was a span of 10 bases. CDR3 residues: CASSRARGQPQHF. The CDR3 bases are TGCGCCAGCAGCCGGGCTCGAGGTCAGCCCCAGCATTTT.

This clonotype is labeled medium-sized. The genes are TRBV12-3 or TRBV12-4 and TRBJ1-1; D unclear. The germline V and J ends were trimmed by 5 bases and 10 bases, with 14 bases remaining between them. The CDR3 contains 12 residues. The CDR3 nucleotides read TGTGCCAGCAGTCGCCAGATTCGTGGAGCTTTCTTT. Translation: CASSRQIRGAFF.